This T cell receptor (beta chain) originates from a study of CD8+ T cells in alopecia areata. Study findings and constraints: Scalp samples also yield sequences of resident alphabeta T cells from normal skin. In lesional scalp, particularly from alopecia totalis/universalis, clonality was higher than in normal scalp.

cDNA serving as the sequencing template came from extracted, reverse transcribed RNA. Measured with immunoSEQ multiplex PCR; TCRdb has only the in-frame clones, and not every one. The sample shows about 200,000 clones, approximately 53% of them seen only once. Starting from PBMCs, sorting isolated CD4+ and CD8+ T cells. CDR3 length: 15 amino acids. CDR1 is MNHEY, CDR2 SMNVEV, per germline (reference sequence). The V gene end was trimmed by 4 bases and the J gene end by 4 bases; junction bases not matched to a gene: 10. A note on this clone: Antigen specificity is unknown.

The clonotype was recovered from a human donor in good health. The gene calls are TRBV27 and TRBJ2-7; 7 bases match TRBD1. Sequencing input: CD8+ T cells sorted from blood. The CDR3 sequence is CASSWDGTASYEQYF. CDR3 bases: TGTGCCAGCAGTTGGGACGGGACAGCATCTTACGAGCAGTACTTC.